The T cell receptor (beta chain) described here comes from a study of blood T cell repertoires in COVID-19 (dated by TCRdb to the early 2020s). About the study as a whole: Collaborator samples came from the United States, Italy and Spain and covered acute and convalescent phases of COVID-19. Samples were obtained from the ongoing ImmuneRACE study (first 160 participants) and from some 1,300 subjects provided by 6 global collaborators. Where available, HLA class I and class II types were taken from metadata supplied by the sample provider and were not determined by assay-based typing. Deeply sampled blood TCRbeta repertoires from subjects exposed to, actively infected with, or recovered from COVID-19 were included in the dataset. A freely available public database, intended as a resource for researchers studying the immune response to SARS-CoV-2, is where the repertoires were released. The prospective study material was composed of cDNA or gDNA derived from T cells, B-cell-depleted T cells, or PBMCs. The sample metadata nearly always contained a de-identified subject ID, COVID-19 status, age in years and sex. Broad study findings and their caveats: The amount of clinical and demographic metadata varied by source and participant and was provided uncurated.

Whole blood was collected in K2EDTA tubes by collaborating institutions according to the institutions' own protocols. For TCRbeta analysis, collaborator samples were shipped as frozen whole blood, as isolated PBMCs, or as DNA extracted from either sample type. The immunoSEQ Assay, a bias-controlled multiplex PCR, was used to amplify TCRbeta CDR3 regions from genomic DNA. As for the authors' bioinformatics: Within the assay, amplification of reference gene primers was used to estimate how many nucleated cells each sample contained. To quantify the absolute abundance of each unique TCRbeta CDR3 rearrangement, sequence reads were collapsed and filtered. Productive Simpson clonality was computed per sample as the square root of Simpson's diversity index over productive rearrangements. TCRdb carries this immuneACCESS record with in-frame sequences only. Its versions omit some clonotypes, under half of them owing to an unresolved V gene in the studies checked, with the rest unexplained. The V and J calls and clone size come from that table; D and trimming were worked out from the DNA. Within this sample are 230,000 or so clones, with 75% to 90% of them counted one time only. Of the sample, approximately 5.3% falls within the top ten clones.

Comment on this clone: Its antigen target is currently unknown. Base qualities are not recorded, but no much larger clone differs from it by a single base.

The sequence was collected from a human donor in a cohort sampled during active COVID-19. Sample: peripheral blood.

The CDR3 reads CSASHDTNSPLHF. The DNA sequence follows: TGCAGTGCTAGTCATGACACGAATTCACCCCTCCACTTT. The chain was built from TRBV20-1 and TRBJ1-6; a confident D gene designation cannot be given. The CDR3, cysteine through phenylalanine, is 13 amino acids long. Only the CDR3 DNA is retained, 39 bases long and in frame from the first base. The CDR1 and CDR2 encoded by the germline V gene (reference sequence) are DFQATT and SNEGSKA. A distance of 10 bases separates the germline ends of V and J, which lose 3 bases and 7 bases respectively.